This record covers a single TCR beta chain. The antigen remains undetermined. The CDR3 extends over 14 amino acids. Trimming shortened V by 5 bases and J by 0 bases, and 10 bases separated the two germline ends. Per germline, CDR1 MNHEY and CDR2 SVGEGT. TCRdb keeps only in-frame clones here, not all; method: immunoSEQ multiplex PCR. The sample has roughly 120,000 clones; approximately 88% are singletons. This sample was taken from a study of T cell responses to AZD1222 COVID-19 vaccine. Study-wide points: Baseline seropositivity characterized only a handful of AZD1222 recipients. The span of vaccine-associated CD4 TCRs extended across spike, with dominance at 160-218 and 743-854. Spike-specific TCR breadth and depth rose after two AZD1222 doses.

The receptor was isolated from an adult in good health. The chain employs TRBV6-2 or TRBV6-3 and TRBJ1-1; D gene uncertain. The sequencing here drew on peripheral blood, taken on day 0 of AZD1222 vaccination. CDR3 residues: CASSRREMNTEAFF. DNA for the CDR3: TGTGCCAGCAGTCGACGGGAAATGAACACTGAAGCTTTCTTT.